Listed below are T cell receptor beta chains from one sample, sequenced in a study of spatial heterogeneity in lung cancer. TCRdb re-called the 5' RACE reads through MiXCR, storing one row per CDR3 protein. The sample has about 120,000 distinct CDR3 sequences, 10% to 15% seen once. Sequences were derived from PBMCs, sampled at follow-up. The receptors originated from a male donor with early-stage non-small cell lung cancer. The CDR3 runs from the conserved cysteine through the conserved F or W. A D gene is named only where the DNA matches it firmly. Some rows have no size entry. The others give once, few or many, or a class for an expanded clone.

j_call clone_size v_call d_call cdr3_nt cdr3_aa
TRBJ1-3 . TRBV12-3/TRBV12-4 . TGTGCCAGCAGCCTAAGACAGGGAAACACCATATATTTT CASSLRQGNTIYF
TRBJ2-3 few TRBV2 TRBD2 TGTGCCAGCAGCCCCGGACTAGCGACAAACACAGATACGCAGTATTTT CASSPGLATNTDTQYF
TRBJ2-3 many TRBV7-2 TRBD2 TGTGCCAGCAGCGTGAGTCGGGGGGACGATACGCAGTATTTT CASSVSRGDDTQYF
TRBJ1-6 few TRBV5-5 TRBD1 TGTGCCAGCAGCTTGGAACAGGGGGCGAGATCACCCCTCCACTTT CASSLEQGARSPLHF
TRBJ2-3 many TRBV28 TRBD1 TGTGCCAGCAGCCAGACAGGGGGCGCAGATACGCAGTATTTT CASSQTGGADTQYF
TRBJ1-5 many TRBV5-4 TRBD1 TGTGCCAGCAGCACCGGGACAGAGACGAATCAGCCCCAGCATTTT CASSTGTETNQPQHF
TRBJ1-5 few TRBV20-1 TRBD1 TGCAGTGCTCGGACAGGGATCAATCAGCCCCAGCATTTT CSARTGINQPQHF
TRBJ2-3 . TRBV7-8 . TGTGCCAGCAGACCCCTGGGAGATACGCAGTATTTT CASRPLGDTQYF
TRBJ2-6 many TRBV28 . TGTGCCAGCAGTAGGCCAAGCTCTGGGGCCAACGTCCTGACTTTC CASSRPSSGANVLTF
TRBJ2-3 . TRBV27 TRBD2 TGTGCCAGCAGCCTAATGCAGCGGGGGGGCCGAAGGGCAGATACGCAGTATTTT CASSLMQRGGRRADTQYF
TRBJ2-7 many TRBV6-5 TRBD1 TGTGCCAGCAGTTACCAATACCGACAGGGGGCCTACGAGCAGTACTTC CASSYQYRQGAYEQYF
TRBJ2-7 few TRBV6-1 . TGTGCCAGCAGTGTACACGGATACCTCTACGAGCAGTACTTC CASSVHGYLYEQYF
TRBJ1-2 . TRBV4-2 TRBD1 TGTGCCAGCAGCCAAGAACAGGGGGCAATTGTGTATGGCTACACCTTC CASSQEQGAIVYGYTF
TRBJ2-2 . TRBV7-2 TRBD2 TGTGCCAGCAGCGCGACTAGCGGCACCGGGGAGCTGTTTTTT CASSATSGTGELFF
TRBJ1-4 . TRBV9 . TGTGCCAGCAGCGTAGGGGGACGGACTAATGAAAAACTGTTTTTT CASSVGGRTNEKLFF
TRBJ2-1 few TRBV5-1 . TGCGCCAGCAGCTTGGTTTCCAACAATGAGCAGTTCTTC CASSLVSNNEQFF
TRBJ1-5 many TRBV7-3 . TGTGCCAGCAGCAGGGACGGAGACAATCAGCCCCAGCATTTT CASSRDGDNQPQHF
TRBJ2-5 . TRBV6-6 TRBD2 TGTGCCAGCAGAAGAGGGACTAGCGGGGGGGAGACCCAGTACTTC CASRRGTSGGETQYF
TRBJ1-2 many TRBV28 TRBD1 TGTGCCAGCAGTTCGCCGGGACAGAAGAACTATGGCTACACCTTC CASSSPGQKNYGYTF
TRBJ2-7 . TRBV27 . TGTGCCAGCAGTTTGTATGAAGACTACGAGCAGTACTTC CASSLYEDYEQYF
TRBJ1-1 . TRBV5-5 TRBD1 TGTGCCAGCAGCTCAGACAGGGCCATGAACACTGAAGCTTTCTTT CASSSDRAMNTEAFF
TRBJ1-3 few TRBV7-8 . TGTGCCAGCAGGGCGGACAGAATCTCTGGAAACACCATATATTTT CASRADRISGNTIYF
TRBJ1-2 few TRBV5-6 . TGTGCCAGCAGCCGAAGTGGACGGATAGCCAACTATGGCTACACCTTC CASSRSGRIANYGYTF
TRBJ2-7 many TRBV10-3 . TGTGCCATCAATAAAGGAGGGGGACTAAACGAGCAGTACTTC CAINKGGGLNEQYF
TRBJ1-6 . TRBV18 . TGTGCCAGCTCACCTCCGGGCCCCACGTCCCTCCACTTT CASSPPGPTSLHF
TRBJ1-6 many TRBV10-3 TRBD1 TGTGCCATCAGTGGACAGGGGGCCGGTATATCGAATTCACCCCTCCACTTT CAISGQGAGISNSPLHF
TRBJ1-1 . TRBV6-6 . TGTGCCAGCAGCCCGGGACAAGAAGCTTTCTTT CASSPGQEAFF
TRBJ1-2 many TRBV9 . TGTGCCAGCAGCGTAGAGTCAGGGGTCGGCTACACCTTC CASSVESGVGYTF
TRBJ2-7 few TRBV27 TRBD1 TGTGCCAGCAGTTTAAAGAGGGACAGGTCCTACGAGCAGTACTTC CASSLKRDRSYEQYF
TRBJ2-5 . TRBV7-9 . TGTGCCACCGGCCCAGCGCGTGAGACCCAGTACTTC CATGPARETQYF
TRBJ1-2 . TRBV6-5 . TGTGCCAGCAGTTACTTCGCCGGGACGGGGGGCGGCTACACCTTC CASSYFAGTGGGYTF
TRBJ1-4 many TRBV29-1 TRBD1 TGCAGCGTTGAGGGACAGAGGGGCGAAAAACTGTTTTTT CSVEGQRGEKLFF
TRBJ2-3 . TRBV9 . TGTGCCAGCAGCGCACAGGGTCTTACAAGCACAGATACGCAGTATTTT CASSAQGLTSTDTQYF
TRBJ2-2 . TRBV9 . TGTGCCAGCAGCGTAGAAGGGGCCGGGGAGCTGTTTTTT CASSVEGAGELFF
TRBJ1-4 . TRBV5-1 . TGCGCCAGCAGCTTGGGGACAGTCTCAACTAATGAAAAACTGTTTTTT CASSLGTVSTNEKLFF
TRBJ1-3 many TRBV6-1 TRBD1 TGTGCCAGCAGTGCGCAGGGGGCTGGGAGTGGAAACACCATATATTTT CASSAQGAGSGNTIYF
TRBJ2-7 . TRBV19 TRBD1 TGTGCCAGTAGCTCGACAGGGGCCCTCGAGCAGTACTTC CASSSTGALEQYF
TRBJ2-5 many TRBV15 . TGTGCCACCAGCAGACCCGGGTCCCAAGAGACCCAGTACTTC CATSRPGSQETQYF
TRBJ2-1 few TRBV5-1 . TGCGCCAGCAGCTTGGGTGTTTTGAGCTACAATGAGCAGTTCTTC CASSLGVLSYNEQFF
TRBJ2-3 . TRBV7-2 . TGTGCCAGCAGCTTAGGGCTGGTTGCAGATACGCAGTATTTT CASSLGLVADTQYF